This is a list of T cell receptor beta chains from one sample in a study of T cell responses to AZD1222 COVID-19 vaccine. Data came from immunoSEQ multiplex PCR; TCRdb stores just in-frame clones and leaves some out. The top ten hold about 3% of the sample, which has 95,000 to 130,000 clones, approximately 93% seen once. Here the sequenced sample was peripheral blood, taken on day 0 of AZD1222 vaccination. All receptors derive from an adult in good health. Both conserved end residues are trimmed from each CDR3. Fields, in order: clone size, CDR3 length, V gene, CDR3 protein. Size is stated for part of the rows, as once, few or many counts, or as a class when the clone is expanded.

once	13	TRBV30	ACQGLAGTYNEQF
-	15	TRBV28	ASSSNSGQGGTDTQY
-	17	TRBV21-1	ASSNPKGTSGAPQETQY
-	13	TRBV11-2	ASSLYQAMQETQY
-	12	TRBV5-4	AATQLGTGYGYT
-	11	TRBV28	ASTQAVTYEQY
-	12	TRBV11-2	ASSLVAGTYGYT
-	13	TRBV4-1	ASSHGTGEYNEQF
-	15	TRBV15	ATSREGLAGGQVEQF
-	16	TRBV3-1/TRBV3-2	ASSQDPTAGVSNQPQH
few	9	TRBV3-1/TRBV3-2	ASSRSYEQY
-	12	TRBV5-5	ASSLDLRGPGYT
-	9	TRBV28	VAGGPDTQY
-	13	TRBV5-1	ASSPQMNSGNTIY
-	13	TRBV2	ASNRATGTSYEQY
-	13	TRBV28	ATKGRDRALNEQF
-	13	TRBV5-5	ASSLGGGIGYGYT
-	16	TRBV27	ATSTRTSGIDVGYEQY
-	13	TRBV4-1	ASSPGFGTSIEQF
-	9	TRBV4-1	ASSQGREAS
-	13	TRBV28	ASTQGTSFTTEAF
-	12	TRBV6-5	ASMGGRVTGELF
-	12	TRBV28	ASSRRGDIEPQH
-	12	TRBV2	ATLMYSGANVLT
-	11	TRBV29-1	SVEGGSFTEAF
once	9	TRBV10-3	AISVGNEQY
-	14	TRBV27	ASSQIRGANTGELF
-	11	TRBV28	ASKRSGRDGYT
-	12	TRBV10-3	AIGTSGSQETQY
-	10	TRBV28	ASRITGYEQY
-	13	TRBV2	ASSPDRGYTGELF
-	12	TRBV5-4	ASSLGRAGDEQY
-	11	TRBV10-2	ASSLSLEGGYT
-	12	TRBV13	ASSPGGPNEKLF
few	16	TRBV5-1	ASSPTFWAGGNNDEQF
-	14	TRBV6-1	ASSASFPRGATEAF
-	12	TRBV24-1	ATSVGSGTAKAF
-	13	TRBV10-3	AISRDGMVNSPLH
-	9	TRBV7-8	ASSSTGYQY
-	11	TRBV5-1	ASSQLETDTQY
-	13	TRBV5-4	ASSLGKAVSGEQY
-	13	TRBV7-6	ASSLTRDRDPEQY
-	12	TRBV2	ASIRRRANYGYT
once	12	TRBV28	ASSKQPRGYGYT
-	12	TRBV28	ASRPGGARYEQY
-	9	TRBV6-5	ASSSGGEQF
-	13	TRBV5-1	ASSWTPSSYNEQF
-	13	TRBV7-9	ASSSSRESNQPQH
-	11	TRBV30	AWSVKMNQPQH
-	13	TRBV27	ASSTLSGSSYEQY
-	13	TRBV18	ASGDSRGRTETQY
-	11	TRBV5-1	ASNEGGPGELF
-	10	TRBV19	ASSIDRREQY